This passage covers 26 T cell receptor beta chains from one sample sequenced in a study of blood T cells in healthy people across ages. A second roughly 6 to 11 cycle PCR used barcoded and J-beta primers. TCRdb reanalysed the 5' RACE reads using MiXCR and keeps one entry per CDR3 protein. This table has roughly 930,000 distinct CDR3 sequences, roughly 43% appearing once. Specimen: blood. All receptors come from a man between 25 and 39 years old in good health.

This clonotype occurred a few times. V is TRBV11-3 and J is TRBJ2-4, with 8 bases identical to TRBD2. The CDR3 contains 14 residues. The germline V gene has CDR1 SGHNT and CDR2 YENEEA. J gave up 9 bases and V 3 bases, and 7 bases lay outside the gene matches. The CDR3 DNA is TGTGCCAGCAGCTTGCGGACTAGCAGGGGCATTCAGTACTTC. Translating gives CASSLRTSRGIQYF.

This clonotype was counted a few times. This chain's CDR3 is CATSEPTSAQETQYF. For the CDR3, the DNA is TGTGCCACCAGTGAACCAACTAGCGCTCAAGAGACCCAGTACTTC. The V gene is TRBV24-1, the J gene TRBJ2-5; 7 bases map to TRBD2. Germline values: CDR1 KGHDR, CDR2 SFDVKD. This CDR3 is built from 15 residues. V lost 4 bases, J lost 2 bases, and 6 bases stayed unmatched.

This chain links TRBV20-1 with TRBJ2-7, with 7 bases that match TRBD1. The CDR3 totals 16 residues. Germline CDR1 reads DFQATT; CDR2 reads SNEGSKA (reference sequence). The junction had 14 bases not matched to a gene; V was cut back by 6 bases and J by 0 bases. CDR3 loop: CSAQRPDRESSYEQYF. In DNA, the CDR3 is TGCAGTGCCCAACGACCCGACAGGGAAAGCTCCTACGAGCAGTACTTC.

This clonotype was seen ten or more times. This chain links TRBV12-3 or TRBV12-4 with TRBJ1-2; possibly TRBD1 for D (6 bases). CDR3 size: 14 residues. V lost 3 bases and J lost 2, with 10 bases in between. CDR3 residues: CASSFGGANYGYTF. The CDR3 DNA follows: TGTGCCAGCAGTTTCGGGGGGGCGAACTATGGCTACACCTTC.

The chain has TRBV5-6 and TRBJ2-7; TRBD1 matches 8 bases. This CDR3 comprises 15 residues. After removal of 3 bases from V and 0 bases from J, the junction contained 5 bases not matched to a gene. Germline values: CDR1 SGHDT, CDR2 YYEEEE. CDR3 DNA: TGTGCCAGCAGCTCGGGACAGGCTAGCTCCTACGAGCAGTACTTC. This codes for CASSSGQASSYEQYF.

This clonotype has a count of ten or more. V usage is TRBV7-2 and J usage is TRBJ2-5; perhaps TRBD1 as D (6 bases). Germline CDR1 and CDR2: SGHTA and FQGNSA. V lost 4 bases, J lost 2 bases, and 11 bases lay in between. The CDR3 spans 14 residues. The CDR3 DNA sequence: TGTGCCAGCAGCTACACAGGGATACAAGAGACCCAGTACTTC. This codes for CASSYTGIQETQYF.

The chain carries TRBV28 and TRBJ1-2; 9 nucleotides match TRBD1. CDR3 length equals 15 residues. With V trimmed by 1 base and J by 4 bases, 4 bases remained unmatched. Germline V gene lookup returns CDR1 MDHEN and CDR2 SYDVKM. CDR3 nucleotides: TGTGCCAGCAGTTTATTATCGGGACAGGGCTATGGCTACACCTTC. Translating it yields CASSLLSGQGYGYTF.

CDR3 in DNA: TGTGCCAGCAGCCCGGGACAGAGAACCGGGGAGCTGTTTTTT. The encoded protein is CASSPGQRTGELFF. V and J are TRBV11-3 and TRBJ2-2; TRBD1 matches 7 bases. V lost 5 bases and J lost 5; bases outside the gene matches: 5. The CDR3 consists of 14 residues. Looked up from germline, CDR1 is SGHNT and CDR2 is YENEEA.

The CDR3 reads CATSDAGDSSGELFF. The CDR3 DNA follows: TGTGCCACCAGTGATGCCGGGGATTCGAGCGGGGAGCTGTTTTTT. The chain carries TRBV24-1 and TRBJ2-2; TRBD2 is a possible D gene (5 bases). CDR3 length: 15 residues. CDR1 is KGHDR and CDR2 is SFDVKD in the germline V gene. Trimming removed 3 bases at V and 7 bases at J, with 14 bases between.

This clonotype was observed once. The V and J genes are TRBV12-3 or TRBV12-4 and TRBJ2-7; no clear D gene. CDR3 size: 14 residues. The V end was cut by 5 bases, the J end by 0 bases, with 11 bases between. The CDR3 region has the DNA TGTGCCAGCAGTGCGTCGGCTGTCTCCTACGAGCAGTACTTC. This codes for CASSASAVSYEQYF.

There are a few counts of this clonotype. The chain combines TRBV29-1 with TRBJ2-3, with 7 bases matching TRBD2. CDR3 length equals 14 residues. Germline values: CDR1 SQVTM, CDR2 ANQGSEA. J lost 4 bases, V lost 4 bases, and 8 bases had no gene match. CDR3 nucleotide sequence: TGCAGCGTTGTGAATCGGGGGGTCGCAGATACGCAGTATTTT. Its protein product is CSVVNRGVADTQYF.

J is TRBJ2-3 and V is TRBV2, with 10 bases aligning to TRBD2. In germline, CDR1 is SNHLY, CDR2 FYNNEI. The ends lost 10 bases at V and 3 bases at J; junction bases unmatched: 4. This CDR3 is built from 13 residues. The CDR3 sequence: CATRTSGTDTQYF. DNA of the CDR3: TGTGCCACCCGGACTAGCGGAACAGATACGCAGTATTTT.

This clonotype was seen more than once but under ten times. This rearrangement joins TRBV27 to TRBJ2-7; the D gene is possibly TRBD1 (6 bases). The CDR3 runs to 13 residues. Trimming left V 5 bases short and J 6 bases short, with 14 bases between. Germline V gives CDR1 MNHEY, CDR2 SMNVEV (reference sequence). The CDR3 DNA sequence: TGTGCCAGCAGTGCCAACAGGGTCCGCGAGCAGTACTTC. Its translation: CASSANRVREQYF.

A few counts support this clonotype. The rearrangement links TRBV10-3 to TRBJ2-3; D is tentatively TRBD1 or TRBD2 (5 bases each). The length of the CDR3 is 16 residues. V was clipped by 6 bases and J by 1 base, with 17 bases between them. The germline CDR1 and CDR2 sequences are ENHRY and SYGVKD. The CDR3 sequence: CAISGFSQGGTDTQYF. CDR3 in DNA: TGTGCCATCAGCGGGTTTTCCCAGGGAGGCACAGATACGCAGTATTTT.

The CDR3 here is CASSMDRGRANYGYTF. The CDR3 DNA reads as TGTGCCAGCAGCATGGACAGGGGCAGAGCTAACTATGGCTACACCTTC. J is TRBJ1-2 and V is TRBV6-2 or TRBV6-3; 9 bases are shared with TRBD1. Germline loops: CDR1 MNHEY, CDR2 SVGEGT. The CDR3 sequence is 16 residues long. Trimming at V came to 6 bases and at J to 0 bases, leaving 8 bases not matched to a gene.

In its sample, this clonotype was seen a few times. The chain uses TRBV3-1 and TRBJ2-2; perhaps TRBD2 as D (7 bases). V gave up 0 bases and J gave up 7 bases, with 12 bases separating them. Germline V gene lookup returns CDR1 LGHDT and CDR2 YNNKEL (reference sequence). This CDR3 region has 15 residues. The CDR3 loop reads CASSQDRGASGELFF. The CDR3 region has the DNA TGTGCCAGCAGCCAAGATCGGGGGGCTAGCGGGGAGCTGTTTTTT.

This clonotype has more than one count but fewer than ten. The chain combines TRBV28 with TRBJ2-3, with TRBD2 as a possible D gene (7 bases). V lost 3 bases and J lost 6, with 22 bases in between. The germline V gene has CDR1 MDHEN and CDR2 SYDVKM. CDR3 length: 17 residues. The CDR3 DNA reads TGTGCCAGCAGTTTCCCCCGAGAAGGGGGGGCCCGCGATACGCAGTATTTT. Protein sequence: CASSFPREGGARDTQYF. The full variable domain, in which reference TRBV28 and TRBJ2-3 provide the parts outside the CDR3, is DVKVTQSSRYLVKRTGEKVFLECVQDMDHENMFWYRQDPGLGLRLIYFSYDVKMKEKGDIPEGYSVSREKKERFSLILESASTNQTSMYLCASSFPREGGARDTQYFGPGTRLTVL.

The J gene is TRBJ1-5, the V gene TRBV5-6; D might be TRBD1 (6 bases). The germline CDR1 and CDR2 sequences are SGHDT and YYEEEE. V lost 5 bases and J 2 bases, leaving 14 bases between the germline ends. The CDR3 contains 15 residues. The CDR3 region has the DNA TGTGCCAGCAGTCCACGGGGGCTGCGCAATCAGCCCCAGCATTTT. Translation: CASSPRGLRNQPQHF.

The chain uses TRBV7-2 and TRBJ2-4; D might be TRBD1 (5 bases). The CDR3 has 17 amino acids. V dropped 5 bases and J dropped 0 bases, with 17 bases sitting between them. Germline V CDR1 and CDR2: SGHTA, FQGNSA. The CDR3: CASSARLGHIAKNIQYF. The CDR3 bases are TGTGCCAGCAGCGCGAGGCTAGGACACATAGCCAAAAACATTCAGTACTTC.

This chain links TRBV27 with TRBJ1-2, with D unclear. The CDR3 extends over 13 amino acids. Looked up from germline, CDR1 is MNHEY and CDR2 is SMNVEV (reference sequence). The V and J ends lost 0 bases and 8 bases respectively, with 10 bases between them. The DNA for the CDR3 is TGTGCCAGCAGTTTATCGATGTCGTCCGGCTACACCTTC. It specifies CASSLSMSSGYTF.

Many counts were recorded for this clonotype. Possible read error: a much larger clone is one base away. V is TRBV4-3 and J is TRBJ2-4, with a tentative D call TRBD2 (6 bases). Deletions cut 1 base from V and 0 bases from J, with 10 bases between. Germline V lookup: CDR1 LGHNA, CDR2 YSLEER. This CDR3 region has 16 residues. Here the CDR3 reads CASSQALALAKNIQYF. The CDR3 DNA reads as TGCGCCAGCAGCCAAGCGCTAGCGTTAGCCAAAAACATTCAGTACTTC.

The chain uses TRBV28 and TRBJ2-3, with a tentative D call TRBD2 (6 bases). Germline CDR1 MDHEN, CDR2 SYDVKM. V was pared by 7 bases and J by 3 bases, with 17 bases between. The CDR3 length is 15 residues. The CDR3 sequence is CASIEGTSLTDTQYF. DNA for the CDR3: TGTGCCAGCATCGAAGGAACTAGCTTAACAGATACGCAGTATTTT.

This clonotype was recorded only once. The gene calls are TRBV6-1 and TRBJ2-1; no clear D. The germline V gene has CDR1 MNHNS and CDR2 SASEGT. This CDR3 region has 16 residues. Trimming shortened V by 1 base and J by 0 bases, and 10 bases separated the two germline ends. This CDR3 is CASSEVFTGSYNEQFF. The CDR3 DNA is TGTGCCAGCAGTGAAGTATTTACGGGCTCCTACAATGAGCAGTTCTTC.

V gene TRBV2 combines with J gene TRBJ1-1; 8 positions agree with TRBD1. The V and J ends lost 3 bases and 6 bases, in that order; junction bases with no gene match: 3. This CDR3 is 13 amino acids long. Germline CDR1 reads SNHLY; CDR2 reads FYNNEI. CDR3: CASSDDRGPEAFF. The CDR3 DNA is TGTGCCAGCAGTGACGACAGGGGCCCTGAAGCTTTCTTT. Variable domain in full (rest from reference TRBV2 and TRBJ1-1): EPEVTQTPSHQVTQMGQEVILRCVPISNHLYFYWYRQILGQKVEFLVSFYNNEISEKSEIFDDQFSVERPDGSNFTLKIRSTKLEDSAMYFCASSDDRGPEAFFGQGTRLTVV.

A remark on this clonotype: This sequence may be a read error, since a much larger clone differs from it by one base. V usage is TRBV20-1 and J usage is TRBJ2-7, with 7 bases lining up with TRBD2. CDR1 and CDR2 (germline): DFQATT, SNEGSKA (reference sequence). CDR3 size: 15 residues. V shed 1 base, J shed 4 bases, and the junction held 10 bases outside the gene matches. CDR3 residues: CSARGPAGRPYEQYF. CDR3 sequence (DNA): TGCAGTGCTAGAGGCCCAGCGGGGAGGCCTTACGAGCAGTACTTC.

The chain combines TRBV5-4 with TRBJ1-1; D is unclear. Germline CDR1 and CDR2: SGHNT and YYREEE (reference sequence). The CDR3 has 14 residues. V gave up 1 base and J gave up 5 bases, with 12 bases separating them. As DNA, the CDR3 is TGTGCCAGCAGCTTGACTGTCGTGGGGACTGAAGCTTTCTTT. This codes for CASSLTVVGTEAFF.